These 31 T cell receptor beta chains share one sample of origin, sequenced in a study of cytomegalovirus exposure and HLA in healthy donors. Amplification used 60 Vbeta primers and 13 Jbeta primers. Measured with immunoSEQ multiplex PCR; TCRdb has only the in-frame clones, and not every one. This sample yields 210,000 or so clones, of which about 85% are seen a single time; roughly 0.24% belongs to the top ten. The specimen sequenced was PBMCs. The origin of the receptors is a girl aged 2 to 10 in good health and CMV-seronegative.

V and J are TRBV5-5 and TRBJ2-6; D gene unclear. V was cut by 4 bases and J by 3 bases, with 8 bases left in between. Germline CDR1 reads SGHKS; CDR2 reads YYEKEE (reference sequence). There are 14 residues in the CDR3. The CDR3 region has the DNA TGTGCCAGCAGCCCACGGGTTGGGGCCAACGTCCTGACTTTC. This sequence encodes CASSPRVGANVLTF.

The chain couples TRBV30 to TRBJ2-1; 9 positions agree with TRBD2. V lost 1 base and J lost 2; bases outside the gene matches: 21. This CDR3 contains 21 residues. CDR1 is GTSNPN, CDR2 SVGIG, per germline (reference sequence). Written as DNA, the CDR3 is TGTGCCTGGAGTGGGAGACGGACTACTATAGCGGGAGCCTACACCTACAATGAGCAGTTCTTC. Translating gives CAWSGRRTTIAGAYTYNEQFF.

This clone has more than one count but fewer than ten. The rearrangement links TRBV6-6 to TRBJ2-7, with 7 positions matching TRBD2. Germline CDR1 reads MNHNY; CDR2 reads SVGAGI (reference sequence). The CDR3 contains 14 residues. With V trimmed by 7 bases and J by 0 bases, 6 bases remained unmatched. This CDR3 is CASKTRGSSYEQYF. CDR3 nucleotide sequence: TGTGCCAGCAAAACGCGCGGGAGCTCCTACGAGCAGTACTTC.

This chain connects TRBV5-1 to TRBJ2-2, with D tentatively TRBD2 (5 bases). The CDR3 consists of 16 residues. Trimming cost V 4 bases and J 1 base, with 14 bases left between them. Germline V lookup: CDR1 SGHRS, CDR2 YFSETQ. The CDR3 region is CASSQGRRVNTGELFF. Here the CDR3 DNA reads TGCGCCAGCAGCCAAGGGAGAAGGGTGAACACCGGGGAGCTGTTTTTT.

The chain is built from TRBV2 and TRBJ2-3, with a possible D match to TRBD2 (6 bases). V dropped 7 bases and J dropped 4 bases, with 18 bases sitting between them. This CDR3 comprises 15 residues. From germline, CDR1 is SNHLY and CDR2 FYNNEI. CDR3 residues: CASTLAVLRSDTQYF. DNA for the CDR3: TGTGCCAGCACCTTAGCGGTCCTCAGGTCAGATACGCAGTATTTT.

This clone was seen a few times. V usage is TRBV6-6 and J usage is TRBJ2-7, with TRBD2 identical over 7 bases. CDR1 and CDR2 from the germline V gene are MNHNY and SVGAGI (reference sequence). This CDR3 has 14 amino acids. V was pared by 2 bases and J by 3 bases, with 4 bases of the junction left unmatched. CDR3 bases: TGTGCCAGCAGTTACGCGGGAGAAGGCTACGAGCAGTACTTC. This translates into CASSYAGEGYEQYF.

This clone was recorded once. The chain uses TRBV5-4 and TRBJ2-3; 8 nucleotides align to TRBD2. J gave up 4 bases and V 0 bases, and 4 bases lay outside the gene matches. Germline V gives CDR1 SGHNT, CDR2 YYREEE (reference sequence). This CDR3 spans 15 amino acids. CDR3 DNA sequence: TGTGCCAGCAGCTTGGCTCCGGGGGGGGCAGATACGCAGTATTTT. Its protein product is CASSLAPGGADTQYF.

V is TRBV9 and J is TRBJ2-7; D might be TRBD2 (5 bases). Germline CDR1 is SGDLS and CDR2 is YYNGEE. The V and J ends lost 0 bases and 1 base respectively, with 14 bases between them. The CDR3 sequence is 16 residues long. The CDR3 DNA sequence: TGTGCCAGCAGCGTAGGGCTAGCCGATGATTCCTACGAGCAGTACTTC. It codes for CASSVGLADDSYEQYF.

This clone was seen a single time. The chain combines TRBV5-5 with TRBJ2-5; 7 bases map to TRBD1. This CDR3 comprises 14 residues. The germline V gene encodes CDR1 SGHKS and CDR2 YYEKEE (reference sequence). V lost 4 bases to trimming and J lost 5 bases; unmatched junction nucleotides: 8. The CDR3 DNA sequence: TGTGCCAGCAGCCCCAGGACAGGCAGGGAGACCCAGTACTTC. Its translation: CASSPRTGRETQYF. Filled out from reference TRBV5-5 and TRBJ2-5, the complete variable domain reads DAGVTQSPTHLIKTRGQQVTLRCSPISGHKSVSWYQQVLGQGPQFIFQYYEKEERGRGNFPDRFSARQFPNYSSELNVNALLLGDSALYLCASSPRTGRETQYFGPGTRLLVL.

V gene TRBV5-1 combines with J gene TRBJ2-2; possibly TRBD1 for D (6 bases). Trimming stripped 4 bases from V and 6 bases from J, with 13 bases between. Germline-derived CDR1 and CDR2 are SGHRS and YFSETQ. The CDR3 consists of 14 residues. The CDR3 region is CASSRTVSSGELFF. The CDR3, as DNA: TGCGCCAGCAGCCGGACAGTTTCATCCGGGGAGCTGTTTTTT.

V and J are TRBV28 and TRBJ2-7; no definite D call. The ends were cut back, 3 bases at V and 6 bases at J, with 9 bases in the middle. The CDR3 loop spans 12 amino acids. CDR1 MDHEN and CDR2 SYDVKM come from the germline V gene. In DNA form, the CDR3 reads TGTGCCAGCAGTTTGAGATTCCGCGAGCAGTACTTC. This gives the protein CASSLRFREQYF.

The chain joins TRBV6-5 to TRBJ1-5; tentatively, D is TRBD1 (6 bases). Germline V gives CDR1 MNHEY, CDR2 SVGAGI. V was shortened by 6 bases and J by 4 bases, with 10 bases between the two germline ends. This CDR3 has 13 amino acids. This chain's CDR3 is CASRRTVNQPQHF. The CDR3 DNA reads as TGTGCCAGCAGGCGGACAGTTAATCAGCCCCAGCATTTT.

The chain joins TRBV11-2 to TRBJ2-3; unclear D gene. The germline V gene has CDR1 SGHAT and CDR2 FQNNGV. The CDR3 contains 13 residues. The ends were cut back, 6 bases at V and 0 bases at J, with 7 bases in the middle. The CDR3 is CASRSLSTDTQYF. The DNA for the CDR3 is TGTGCCAGCAGGAGCTTGAGCACAGATACGCAGTATTTT.

The V call is TRBV7-2, the J call TRBJ2-1; no clear D. The CDR3 runs to 12 residues. V was trimmed by 5 bases and J by 8 bases, leaving 10 bases between them. The germline V gene encodes CDR1 SGHTA and CDR2 FQGNSA. CDR3 sequence reads: CASSVTRDEQFF. The CDR3 DNA reads as TGTGCCAGCAGCGTCACGCGCGATGAGCAGTTCTTC.

V and J are TRBV2 and TRBJ1-3, with D tentatively TRBD1 (6 bases). The germline gives CDR1 SNHLY, CDR2 FYNNEI. This CDR3 has 15 residues. Trimming left V 4 bases short and J 3 bases short, with 13 bases between. The CDR3 DNA reads TGTGCCAGCAGTGGACGGCAGGGGAGTGGAAACACCATATATTTT. Amino acid sequence: CASSGRQGSGNTIYF.

This chain links TRBV30 with TRBJ1-5, with D possibly TRBD1 on 6 matching bases. CDR1 GTSNPN and CDR2 SVGIG come from the germline V gene (reference sequence). CDR3 length: 13 amino acids. V dropped 5 bases and J dropped 5 bases, with 13 bases sitting between them. CDR3 in DNA: TGTGCCTGGGGCCTAGACAGGCATCAGCCCCAGCATTTT. Amino acids: CAWGLDRHQPQHF.

The chain links TRBV25-1 to TRBJ1-3; 9 bases fit TRBD1. Trimming cost V 4 bases and J 0 bases; bases outside gene matches: 7. This CDR3 contains 17 residues. CDR1 is MGHDK, CDR2 SYGVNS, per germline. The CDR3 coding sequence is TGTGCCAGCAGTGCCGGGACAGGGTTGGACTCTGGAAACACCATATATTTT. This sequence encodes CASSAGTGLDSGNTIYF.

This clone was seen just once. This rearrangement joins TRBV27 to TRBJ2-1; 9 nucleotides agree with TRBD1. CDR3 length: 16 amino acids. Looked up from germline, CDR1 is MNHEY and CDR2 is SMNVEV (reference sequence). J gave up 6 bases and V 1 base, and 7 bases lay outside the gene matches. The CDR3: CASSLWTGELSNEQFF. CDR3 sequence (DNA): TGTGCCAGCAGTTTATGGACAGGGGAATTGAGCAATGAGCAGTTCTTC.

V is TRBV5-1 and J is TRBJ2-7, with D perhaps TRBD2 (5 bases). CDR1 and CDR2 (germline): SGHRS, YFSETQ. CDR3 size: 13 residues. V lost 0 bases, J lost 6 bases, and 10 bases lay in between. CDR3 in DNA: TGCGCCAGCAGCTTGGAGGTACGGGGCGAGCAGTACTTC. Translated, it gives CASSLEVRGEQYF.

Comment on this clone: The identical CDR3 is also encoded by other nucleotide sequences in the sample. In nucleotides, the CDR3 is TGCGCCAGCAGCCAAGATCCAGCGAACTATGGCTACACCTTC. Translating gives CASSQDPANYGYTF. The J gene is TRBJ1-2, the V gene TRBV4-1; no clear D gene. This CDR3 has 14 amino acids. In germline, CDR1 is MGHRA, CDR2 YSYEKL. V was shortened by 0 bases and J by 2 bases, with 7 bases between the two germline ends.

This chain connects TRBV5-4 to TRBJ1-2; the D is unclear. V shed 4 bases and J shed 0 bases, with 13 bases lying between them. CDR1 and CDR2 (germline): SGHNT, YYREEE (reference sequence). The CDR3 covers 15 residues. CDR3 residues: CASSPLGRPNYGYTF. The CDR3 nucleotides read TGTGCCAGCAGCCCCTTGGGCAGGCCTAACTATGGCTACACCTTC.

DNA for the CDR3: TGTGCCAGCAGCTTAGACAGGGGCAATGGCTACACCTTC. Its translation: CASSLDRGNGYTF. This chain connects TRBV4-2 to TRBJ1-2; 8 positions agree with TRBD1. Trimming took 5 bases from V and 6 from J; bases not matched to a gene: 5. The CDR3 is 13 amino acids. The V gene's germline CDR1 is LGHNA and CDR2 YNFKEQ.

CDR3 DNA sequence: TGTGCCAGCAGTTACCCGACAGCCTCCGAGCAGTTCTTC. Protein product: CASSYPTASEQFF. The V call is TRBV6-5, the J call TRBJ2-1; maybe TRBD1 (5 bases). This CDR3 has 13 amino acids. The germline V and J ends were trimmed by 2 bases and 10 bases, with 12 bases remaining between them. Germline CDR1 is MNHEY and CDR2 is SVGAGI.

This rearrangement joins TRBV7-9 to TRBJ2-1, with 14 bases identical to TRBD2. The J segment lost 7 bases and the V segment lost 3 bases, leaving 8 bases of the junction unmatched. Per germline, CDR1 SEHNR and CDR2 FQNEAQ (reference sequence). There are 17 residues in the CDR3. Here the CDR3 reads CASSLGGTSGRWNEQFF. The CDR3 DNA follows: TGTGCCAGCAGCTTGGGGGGGACTAGCGGGAGATGGAATGAGCAGTTCTTC.

The V gene is TRBV5-5, the J gene TRBJ2-5; D is uncertain. The CDR3 covers 11 residues. CDR1 and CDR2 from the germline V gene are SGHKS and YYEKEE (reference sequence). The V end lost 4 bases, the J end lost 5 bases, and 6 bases lay between the germline ends. CDR3 residues: CASSPHETQYF. The CDR3 DNA sequence: TGTGCCAGCAGCCCCCATGAGACCCAGTACTTC.

The chain recombines TRBV2 with TRBJ2-3; no clear D. The V end was cut by 8 bases, the J end by 4 bases, with 10 bases between. The CDR3 covers 12 residues. The germline gives CDR1 SNHLY, CDR2 FYNNEI. CDR3 nucleotides: TGTGCCAGCGAAATCGGAGCAGATACGCAGTATTTT. Translated, it gives CASEIGADTQYF. Using reference TRBV2 and TRBJ2-3 for the parts outside the CDR3, the full variable domain is EPEVTQTPSHQVTQMGQEVILRCVPISNHLYFYWYRQILGQKVEFLVSFYNNEISEKSEIFDDQFSVERPDGSNFTLKIRSTKLEDSAMYFCASEIGADTQYFGPGTRLTVL.

V is TRBV6-1 and J is TRBJ1-1; perhaps TRBD1 as D (5 bases). This CDR3 region has 14 residues. Trimming left V 2 bases short and J 1 base short, with 8 bases between. Germline V CDR1 and CDR2: MNHNS, SASEGT. CDR3 sequence (DNA): TGTGCCAGCAGTGAACAGGGAAAGAACACTGAAGCTTTCTTT. Residues: CASSEQGKNTEAFF.

The chain is built from TRBV2 and TRBJ2-1; TRBD2 is a possible D gene (6 bases). Germline V lookup: CDR1 SNHLY, CDR2 FYNNEI. The ends were cut back, 4 bases at V and 5 bases at J, with 15 bases in the middle. CDR3 length equals 15 residues. The CDR3 is CASSANSGRNNEQFF. For the CDR3, the DNA is TGTGCCAGCAGTGCAAATAGCGGTCGAAACAATGAGCAGTTCTTC.

The V gene is TRBV6-1, the J gene TRBJ1-2, with D unresolved. Germline CDR1 MNHNS, CDR2 SASEGT. Trimming took 2 bases from V and 4 from J, leaving 11 bases between them. The CDR3 spans 14 residues. The CDR3 DNA sequence: TGTGCCAGCAGTGAAAATGGCGGCTCCTATGGCTACACCTTC. This gives the protein CASSENGGSYGYTF.

The chain couples TRBV6-5 to TRBJ1-6; no clear D gene. Germline V gene sequence: CDR1 MNHEY, CDR2 SVGAGI. The V end lost 0 bases, the J end lost 8 bases, and 5 bases lay between the germline ends. The CDR3 consists of 13 residues. CDR3 DNA sequence: TGTGCCAGCAGTTACTCCCCTGATTCACCCCTCCACTTT. Protein product: CASSYSPDSPLHF.

The table lists this clone with a few counts. The J gene is TRBJ2-1, the V gene TRBV10-1; weak D call: TRBD1 (6 bases). Trimming cost V 8 bases and J 2 bases, with 10 bases left between them. The V gene's germline CDR1 is WNHNN and CDR2 SYGVQD (reference sequence). This CDR3 has 13 residues. The CDR3 bases are TGCGCCAGCGGGGGCCTGACCTACAATGAGCAGTTCTTC. Translating gives CASGGLTYNEQFF.